A single TCR beta chain is shown here with its context. The trim removed 0 bases at V and 7 bases at J, leaving 6 bases unmatched. There are 15 residues in the CDR3. Germline CDR1 SGHDT, CDR2 YYEEEE. This sample was taken from a study of blood T cell repertoires in COVID-19. Sequenced by immunoSEQ multiplex PCR; TCRdb stores in-frame clones only, minus some. The sample lists around 200,000 clones, approximately 87% occurring once. Sequencing input: peripheral blood. The chain links TRBV5-6 to TRBJ2-4, with TRBD2 identical over 8 bases. This TCR came from a woman in her fifties or sixties with acute or convalescent COVID-19. DNA for the CDR3: TGTGCCAGCAGCTTGGATGCGGGGGGAGGCAACATTCAGTACTTC. Protein product: CASSLDAGGGNIQYF.